This T cell receptor (beta chain) was obtained from a study of blood T cell repertoires in COVID-19. In the study overall: COVID-19 samples, acute and convalescent, were from the United States, Italy and Spain. The cDNA or gDNA used as material had been derived from T cells, B-cell-depleted T cells, or PBMCs.

Original methodology: Estimates of nucleated cell counts were drawn from the amplification of reference gene primers. Method: immunoSEQ multiplex PCR; TCRdb's copy keeps in-frame clones and lacks some. V, J and clone size were drawn from that table, and D and trimming were deduced from the DNA. Counted here are 150,000 to 200,000 clones, around nine tenths occurring once; the ten biggest clones make up under 6.5%. This clone was counted once. The CDR3 has 14 amino acids. V lost 4 bases to trimming and J lost 1 base, with 11 bases between them. CDR1 is SGHRS and CDR2 is YFSETQ in the germline V gene. The gene calls are TRBV5-1 and TRBJ1-1; weak D call: TRBD1 (5 bases). The sequenced material came from peripheral blood. The sequence derives from a man aged 35 to 55 with active or convalescent COVID-19. The CDR3 DNA is TGCGCCAGCAGCGTGGACGGGGGGAACACTGAAGCTTTCTTT. Translation gives CASSVDGGNTEAFF.